The source of this T cell receptor (beta chain) is a study of T cells in Graves' hyperthyroidism and ophthalmopathy. This clonotype was counted only a few times. The antigen is unknown. Amplified regions were TCR beta CDR3 sequences from RNA transcripts. Using the HTBI primer set, a first-round RT-PCR was run on the TCR CDR3. MiXCR was run by TCRdb on the multiplex PCR reads, yielding one entry per CDR3 protein. The data contain about 560,000 distinct CDR3 sequences, 11% to 15% of them seen just once; the ten biggest clones take up about 15%. General study points: Model output signaled ophthalmopathy a median 6.5 months ahead of onset. Peripheral blood also featured most of the thyroid clonotypes expanded above 0.001.

Trimming at V came to 6 bases and at J to 0 bases, leaving 9 bases not matched to a gene. Germline CDR1 is LGHDT and CDR2 is YNNKEL (reference sequence). The CDR3 sequence is 19 residues long. Hyperthyroidism was newly diagnosed in patients aged 18 to 65 (duration under 2 months). The sequence came from a woman aged 40 to 50 with Graves' hyperthyroidism. The sequenced sample was blood. This chain connects TRBV3-1 to TRBJ2-2, with 14 bases identical to TRBD2. This CDR3 reads CASSLTGLAGASNTGELFF. CDR3 nucleotides: TGTGCCAGCAGTCTGACGGGACTAGCGGGAGCCTCGAACACCGGGGAGCTGTTTTTT.